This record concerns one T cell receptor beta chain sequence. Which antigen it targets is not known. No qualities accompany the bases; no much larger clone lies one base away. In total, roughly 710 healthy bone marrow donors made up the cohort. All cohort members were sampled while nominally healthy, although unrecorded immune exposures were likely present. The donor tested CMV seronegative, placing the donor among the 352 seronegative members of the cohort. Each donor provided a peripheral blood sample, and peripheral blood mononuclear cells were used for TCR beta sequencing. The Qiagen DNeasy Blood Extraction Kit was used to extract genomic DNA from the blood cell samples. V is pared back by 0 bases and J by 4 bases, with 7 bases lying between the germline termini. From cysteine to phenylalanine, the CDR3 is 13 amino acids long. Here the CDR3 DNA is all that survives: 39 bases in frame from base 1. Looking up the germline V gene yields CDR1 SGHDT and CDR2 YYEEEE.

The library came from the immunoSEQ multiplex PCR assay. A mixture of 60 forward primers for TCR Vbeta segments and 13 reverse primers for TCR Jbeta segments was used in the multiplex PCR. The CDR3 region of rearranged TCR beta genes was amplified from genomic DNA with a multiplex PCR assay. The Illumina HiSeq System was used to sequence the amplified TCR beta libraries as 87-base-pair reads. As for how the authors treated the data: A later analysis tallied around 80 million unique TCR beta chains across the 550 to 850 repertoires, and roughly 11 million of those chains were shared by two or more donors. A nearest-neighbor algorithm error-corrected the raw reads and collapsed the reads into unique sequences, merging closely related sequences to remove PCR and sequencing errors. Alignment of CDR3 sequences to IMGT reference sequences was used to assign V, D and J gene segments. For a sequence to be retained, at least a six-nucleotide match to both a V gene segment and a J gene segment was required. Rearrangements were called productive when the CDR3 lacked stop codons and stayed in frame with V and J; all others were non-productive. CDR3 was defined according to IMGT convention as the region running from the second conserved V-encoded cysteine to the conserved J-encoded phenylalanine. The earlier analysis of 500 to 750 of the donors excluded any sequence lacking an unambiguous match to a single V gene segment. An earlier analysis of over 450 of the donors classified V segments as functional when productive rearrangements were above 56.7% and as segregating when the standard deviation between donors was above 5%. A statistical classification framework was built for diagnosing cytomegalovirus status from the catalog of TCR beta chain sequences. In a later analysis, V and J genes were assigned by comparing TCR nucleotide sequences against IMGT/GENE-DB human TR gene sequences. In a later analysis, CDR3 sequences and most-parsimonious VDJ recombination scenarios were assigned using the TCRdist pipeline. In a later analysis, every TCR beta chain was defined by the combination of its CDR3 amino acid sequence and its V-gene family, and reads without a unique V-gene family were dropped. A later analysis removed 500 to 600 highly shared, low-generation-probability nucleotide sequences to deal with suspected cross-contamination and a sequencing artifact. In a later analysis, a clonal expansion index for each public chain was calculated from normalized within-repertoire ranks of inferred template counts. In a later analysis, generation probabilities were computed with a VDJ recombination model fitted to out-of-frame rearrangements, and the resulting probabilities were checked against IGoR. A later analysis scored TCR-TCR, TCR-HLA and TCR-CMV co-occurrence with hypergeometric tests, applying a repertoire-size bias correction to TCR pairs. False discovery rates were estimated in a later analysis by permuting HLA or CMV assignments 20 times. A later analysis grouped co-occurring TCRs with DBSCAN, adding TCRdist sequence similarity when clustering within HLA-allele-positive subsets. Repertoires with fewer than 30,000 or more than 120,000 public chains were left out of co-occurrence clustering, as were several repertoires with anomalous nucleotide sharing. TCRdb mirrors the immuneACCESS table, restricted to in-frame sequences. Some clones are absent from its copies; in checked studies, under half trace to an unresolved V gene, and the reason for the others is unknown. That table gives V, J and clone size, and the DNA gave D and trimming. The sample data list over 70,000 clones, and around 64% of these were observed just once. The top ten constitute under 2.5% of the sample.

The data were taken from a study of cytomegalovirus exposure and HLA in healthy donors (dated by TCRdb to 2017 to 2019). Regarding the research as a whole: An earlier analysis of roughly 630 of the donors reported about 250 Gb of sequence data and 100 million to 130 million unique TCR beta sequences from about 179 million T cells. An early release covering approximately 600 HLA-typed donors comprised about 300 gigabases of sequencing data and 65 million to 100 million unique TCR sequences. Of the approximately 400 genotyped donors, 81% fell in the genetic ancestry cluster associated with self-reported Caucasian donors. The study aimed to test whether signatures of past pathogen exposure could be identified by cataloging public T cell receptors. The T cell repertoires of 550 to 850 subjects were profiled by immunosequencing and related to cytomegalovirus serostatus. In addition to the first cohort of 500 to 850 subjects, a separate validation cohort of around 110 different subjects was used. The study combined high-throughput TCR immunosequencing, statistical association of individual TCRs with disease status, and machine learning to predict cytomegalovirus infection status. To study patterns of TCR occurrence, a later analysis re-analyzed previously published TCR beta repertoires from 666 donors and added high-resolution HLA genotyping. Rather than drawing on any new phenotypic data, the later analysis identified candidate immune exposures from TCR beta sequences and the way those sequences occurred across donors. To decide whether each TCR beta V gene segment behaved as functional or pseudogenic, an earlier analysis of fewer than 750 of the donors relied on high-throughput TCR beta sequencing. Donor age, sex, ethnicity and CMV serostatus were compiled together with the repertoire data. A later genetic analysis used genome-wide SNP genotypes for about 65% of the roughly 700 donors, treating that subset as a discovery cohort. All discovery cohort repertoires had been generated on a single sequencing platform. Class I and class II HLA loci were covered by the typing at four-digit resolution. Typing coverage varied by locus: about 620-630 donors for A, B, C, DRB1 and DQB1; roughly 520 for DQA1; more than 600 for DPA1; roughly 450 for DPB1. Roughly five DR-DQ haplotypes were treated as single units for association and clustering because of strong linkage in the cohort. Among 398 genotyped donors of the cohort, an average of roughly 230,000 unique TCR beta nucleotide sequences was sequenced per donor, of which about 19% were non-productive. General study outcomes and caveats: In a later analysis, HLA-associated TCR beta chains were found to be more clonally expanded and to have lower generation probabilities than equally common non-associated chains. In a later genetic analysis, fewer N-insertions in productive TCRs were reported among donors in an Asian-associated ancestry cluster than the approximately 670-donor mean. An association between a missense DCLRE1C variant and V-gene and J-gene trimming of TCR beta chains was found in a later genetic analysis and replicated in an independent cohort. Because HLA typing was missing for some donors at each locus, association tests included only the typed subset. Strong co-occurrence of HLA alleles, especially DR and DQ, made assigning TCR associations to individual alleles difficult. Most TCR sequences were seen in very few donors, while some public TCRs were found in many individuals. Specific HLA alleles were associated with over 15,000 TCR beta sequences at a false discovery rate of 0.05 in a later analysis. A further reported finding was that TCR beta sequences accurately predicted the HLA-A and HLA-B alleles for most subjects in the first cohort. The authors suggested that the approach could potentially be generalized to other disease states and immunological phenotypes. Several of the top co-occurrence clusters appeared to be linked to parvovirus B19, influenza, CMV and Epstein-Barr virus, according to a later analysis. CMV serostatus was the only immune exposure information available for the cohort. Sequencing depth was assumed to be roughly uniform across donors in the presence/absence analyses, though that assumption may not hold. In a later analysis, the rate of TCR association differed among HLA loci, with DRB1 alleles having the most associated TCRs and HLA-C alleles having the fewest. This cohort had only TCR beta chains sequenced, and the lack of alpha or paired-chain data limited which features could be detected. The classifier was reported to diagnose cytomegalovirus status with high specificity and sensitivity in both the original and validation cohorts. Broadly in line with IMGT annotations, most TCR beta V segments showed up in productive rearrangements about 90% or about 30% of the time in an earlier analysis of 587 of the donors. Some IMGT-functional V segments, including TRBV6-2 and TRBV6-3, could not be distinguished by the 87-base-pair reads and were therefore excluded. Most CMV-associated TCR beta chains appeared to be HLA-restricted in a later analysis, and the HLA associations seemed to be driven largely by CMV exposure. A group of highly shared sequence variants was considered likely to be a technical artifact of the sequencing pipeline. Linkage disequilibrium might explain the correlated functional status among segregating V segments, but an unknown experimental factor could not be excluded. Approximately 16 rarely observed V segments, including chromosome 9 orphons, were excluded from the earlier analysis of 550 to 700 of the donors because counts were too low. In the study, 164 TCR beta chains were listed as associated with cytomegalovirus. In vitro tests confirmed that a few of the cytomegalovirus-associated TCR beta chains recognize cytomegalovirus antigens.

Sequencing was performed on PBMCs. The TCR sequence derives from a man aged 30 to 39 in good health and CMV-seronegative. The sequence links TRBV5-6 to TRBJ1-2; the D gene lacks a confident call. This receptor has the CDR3 CASSLGQVYGYTF. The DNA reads TGTGCCAGCAGCTTGGGGCAGGTCTATGGCTACACCTTC.